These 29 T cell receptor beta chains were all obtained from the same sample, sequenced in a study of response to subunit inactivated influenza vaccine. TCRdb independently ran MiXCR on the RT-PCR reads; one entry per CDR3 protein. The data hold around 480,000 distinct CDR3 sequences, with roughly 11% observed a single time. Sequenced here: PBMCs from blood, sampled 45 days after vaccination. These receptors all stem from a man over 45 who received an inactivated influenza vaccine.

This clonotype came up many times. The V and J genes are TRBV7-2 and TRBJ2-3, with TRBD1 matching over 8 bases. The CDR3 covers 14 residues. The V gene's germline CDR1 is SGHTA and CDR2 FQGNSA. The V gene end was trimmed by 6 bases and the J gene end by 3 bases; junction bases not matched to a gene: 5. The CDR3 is CASSLDRATDTQYF. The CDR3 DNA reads TGTGCCAGCAGTTTGGACAGGGCGACAGATACGCAGTATTTT.

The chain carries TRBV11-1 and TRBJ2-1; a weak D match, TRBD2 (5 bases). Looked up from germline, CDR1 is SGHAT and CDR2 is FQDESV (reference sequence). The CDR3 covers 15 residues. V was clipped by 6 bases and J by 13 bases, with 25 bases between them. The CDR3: CASSPEVVGSRYQFF. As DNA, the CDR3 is TGTGCCAGCAGTCCAGAAGTCGTGGGGAGCCGATACCAGTTCTTC.

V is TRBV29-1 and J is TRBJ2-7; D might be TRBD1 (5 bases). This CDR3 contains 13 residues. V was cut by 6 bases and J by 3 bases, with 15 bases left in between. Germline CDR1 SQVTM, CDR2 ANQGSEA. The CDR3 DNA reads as TGCAGCGTATCCCCGACAGTAGGCTACGAGCAGTACTTC. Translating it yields CSVSPTVGYEQYF.

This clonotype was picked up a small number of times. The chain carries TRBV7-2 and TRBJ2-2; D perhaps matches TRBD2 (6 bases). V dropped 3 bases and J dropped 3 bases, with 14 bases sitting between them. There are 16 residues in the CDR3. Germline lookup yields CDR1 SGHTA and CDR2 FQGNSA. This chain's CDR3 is CASSLLGGEYTGELFF. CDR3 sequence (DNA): TGTGCCAGCAGCTTGCTGGGCGGGGAGTACACCGGGGAGCTGTTTTTT. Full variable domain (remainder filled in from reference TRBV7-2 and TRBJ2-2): GAGVSQSPSNKVTEKGKDVELRCDPISGHTALYWYRQSLGQGLEFLIYFQGNSAPDKSGLPSDRFSAERTGGSVSTLTIQRTQQEDSAVYLCASSLLGGEYTGELFFGEGSRLTVL.

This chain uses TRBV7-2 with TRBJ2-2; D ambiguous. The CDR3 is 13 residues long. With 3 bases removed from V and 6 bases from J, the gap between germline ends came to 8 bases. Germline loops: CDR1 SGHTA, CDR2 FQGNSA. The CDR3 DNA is TGTGCCAGCAGCTTCCCGCCCTCCGGGGAGCTGTTTTTT. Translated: CASSFPPSGELFF. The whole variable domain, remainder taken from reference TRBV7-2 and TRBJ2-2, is GAGVSQSPSNKVTEKGKDVELRCDPISGHTALYWYRQSLGQGLEFLIYFQGNSAPDKSGLPSDRFSAERTGGSVSTLTIQRTQQEDSAVYLCASSFPPSGELFFGEGSRLTVL.

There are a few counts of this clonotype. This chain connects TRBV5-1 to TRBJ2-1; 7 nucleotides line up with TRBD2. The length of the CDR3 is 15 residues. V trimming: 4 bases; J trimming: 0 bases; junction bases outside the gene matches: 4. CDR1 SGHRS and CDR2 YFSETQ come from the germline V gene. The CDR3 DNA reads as TGCGCCAGCAGCCCGGGGACTACCTCCTACAATGAGCAGTTCTTC. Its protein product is CASSPGTTSYNEQFF.

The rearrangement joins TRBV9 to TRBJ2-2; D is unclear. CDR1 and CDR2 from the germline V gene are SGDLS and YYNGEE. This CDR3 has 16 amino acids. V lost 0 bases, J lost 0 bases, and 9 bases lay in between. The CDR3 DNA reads TGTGCCAGCAGCGTAGTGGGCCGTCCGAACACCGGGGAGCTGTTTTTT. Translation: CASSVVGRPNTGELFF. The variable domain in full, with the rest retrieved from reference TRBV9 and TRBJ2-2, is DSGVTQTPKHLITATGQRVTLRCSPRSGDLSVYWYQQSLDQGLQFLIQYYNGEERAKGNILERFSAQQFPDLHSELNLSSLELGDSALYFCASSVVGRPNTGELFFGEGSRLTVL.

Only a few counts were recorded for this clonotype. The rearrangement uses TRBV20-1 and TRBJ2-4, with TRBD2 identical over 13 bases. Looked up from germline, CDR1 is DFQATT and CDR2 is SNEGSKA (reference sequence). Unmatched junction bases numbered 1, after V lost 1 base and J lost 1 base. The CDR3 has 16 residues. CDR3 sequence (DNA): TGCAGTGCTAGAGGGACTAGCGGGAGTGCCAAAAACATTCAGTACTTC. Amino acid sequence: CSARGTSGSAKNIQYF.

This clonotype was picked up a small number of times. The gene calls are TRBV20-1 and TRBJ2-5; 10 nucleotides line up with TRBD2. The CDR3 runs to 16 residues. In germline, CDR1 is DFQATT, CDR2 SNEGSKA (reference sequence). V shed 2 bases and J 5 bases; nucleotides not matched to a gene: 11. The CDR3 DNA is TGCAGTGCTAGAAGGCTAGCGGGAGCGGGAGGGGAGACCCAGTACTTC. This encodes CSARRLAGAGGETQYF.

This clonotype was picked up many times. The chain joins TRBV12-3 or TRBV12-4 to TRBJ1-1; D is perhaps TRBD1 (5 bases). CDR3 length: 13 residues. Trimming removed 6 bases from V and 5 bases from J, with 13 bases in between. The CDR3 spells CASRPTVGTEAFF. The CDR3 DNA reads TGTGCCAGCAGGCCGACAGTTGGGACTGAAGCTTTCTTT.

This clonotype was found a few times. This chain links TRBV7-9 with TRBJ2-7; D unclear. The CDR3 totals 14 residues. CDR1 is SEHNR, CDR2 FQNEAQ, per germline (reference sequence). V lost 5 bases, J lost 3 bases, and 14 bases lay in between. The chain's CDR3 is CASSPRSPHYEQYF. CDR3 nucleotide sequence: TGTGCCAGCAGCCCCCGGTCCCCCCACTACGAGCAGTACTTC. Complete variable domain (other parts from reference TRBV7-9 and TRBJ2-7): DTGVSQNPRHKITKRGQNVTFRCDPISEHNRLYWYRQTLGQGPEFLTYFQNEAQLEKSRLLSDRFSAERPKGSFSTLEIQRTEQGDSAMYLCASSPRSPHYEQYFGPGTRLTVT.

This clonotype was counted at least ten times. CDR3 sequence: CSVLGTGGSYEQYF. Written as DNA, the CDR3 is TGCAGCGTCCTCGGGACAGGGGGCTCCTACGAGCAGTACTTC. The gene calls are TRBV29-1 and TRBJ2-7; 11 nucleotides agree with TRBD1. The germline gives CDR1 SQVTM, CDR2 ANQGSEA. Trimming at V came to 6 bases and at J to 0 bases, leaving 4 bases not matched to a gene. The CDR3 length is 14 residues.

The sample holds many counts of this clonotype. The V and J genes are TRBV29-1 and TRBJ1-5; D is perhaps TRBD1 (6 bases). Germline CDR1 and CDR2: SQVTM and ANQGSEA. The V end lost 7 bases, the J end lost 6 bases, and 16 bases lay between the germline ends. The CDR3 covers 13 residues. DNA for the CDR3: TGCAGCGGTACACAGGGTTTTGGTCAGCCCCAGCATTTT. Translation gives CSGTQGFGQPQHF.

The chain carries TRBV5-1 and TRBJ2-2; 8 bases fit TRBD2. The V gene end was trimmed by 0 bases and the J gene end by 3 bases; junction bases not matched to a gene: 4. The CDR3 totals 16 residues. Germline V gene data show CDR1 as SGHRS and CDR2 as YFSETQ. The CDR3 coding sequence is TGCGCCAGCAGCTTGGAAGCGGGAGCTTACACCGGGGAGCTGTTTTTT. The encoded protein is CASSLEAGAYTGELFF.

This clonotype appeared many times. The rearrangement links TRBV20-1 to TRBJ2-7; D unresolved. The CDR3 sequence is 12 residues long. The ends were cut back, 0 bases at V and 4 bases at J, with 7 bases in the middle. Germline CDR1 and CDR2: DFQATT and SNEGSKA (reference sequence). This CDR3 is CSARDQWYEQYF. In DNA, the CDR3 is TGCAGTGCTAGAGATCAGTGGTACGAGCAGTACTTC.

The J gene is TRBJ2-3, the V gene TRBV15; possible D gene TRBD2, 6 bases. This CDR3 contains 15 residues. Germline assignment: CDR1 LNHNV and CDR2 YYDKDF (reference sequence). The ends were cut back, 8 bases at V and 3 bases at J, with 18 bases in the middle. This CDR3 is CATASGGSLTDTQYF. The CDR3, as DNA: TGTGCCACCGCTTCTGGGGGGTCCTTGACAGATACGCAGTATTTT.

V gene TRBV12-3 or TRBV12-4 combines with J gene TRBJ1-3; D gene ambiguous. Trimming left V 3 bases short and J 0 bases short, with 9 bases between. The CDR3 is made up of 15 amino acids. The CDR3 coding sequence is TGTGCCAGCAGTTTCTCCGAGAGCTCTGGAAACACCATATATTTT. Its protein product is CASSFSESSGNTIYF.

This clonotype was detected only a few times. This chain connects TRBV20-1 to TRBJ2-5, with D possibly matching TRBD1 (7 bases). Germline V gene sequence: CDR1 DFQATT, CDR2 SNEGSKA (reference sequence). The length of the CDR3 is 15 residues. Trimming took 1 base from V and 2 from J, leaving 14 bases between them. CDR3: CSARGDRAGQETQYF. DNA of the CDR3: TGCAGTGCTAGAGGCGACAGGGCGGGACAAGAGACCCAGTACTTC.

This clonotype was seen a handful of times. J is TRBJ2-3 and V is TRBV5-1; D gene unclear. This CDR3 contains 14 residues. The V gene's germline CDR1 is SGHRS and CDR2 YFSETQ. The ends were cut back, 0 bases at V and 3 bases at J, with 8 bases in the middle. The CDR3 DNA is TGCGCCAGCAGCTTGGCCAAGGCTACAGATACGCAGTATTTT. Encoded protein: CASSLAKATDTQYF.

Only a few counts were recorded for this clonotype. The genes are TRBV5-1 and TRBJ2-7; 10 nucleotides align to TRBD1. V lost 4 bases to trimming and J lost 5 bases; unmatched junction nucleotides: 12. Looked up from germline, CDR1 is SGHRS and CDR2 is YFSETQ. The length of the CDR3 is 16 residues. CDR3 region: CASSATLGQGINEQYF. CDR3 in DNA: TGCGCCAGCAGCGCGACCTTGGGACAGGGGATCAACGAGCAGTACTTC.

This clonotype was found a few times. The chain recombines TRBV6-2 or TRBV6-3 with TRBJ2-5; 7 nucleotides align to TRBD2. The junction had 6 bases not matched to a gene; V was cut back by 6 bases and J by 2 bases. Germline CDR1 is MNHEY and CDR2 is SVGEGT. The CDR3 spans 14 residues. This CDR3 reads CASRRGGRQETQYF. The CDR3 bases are TGTGCCAGCAGACGCGGGGGAAGGCAAGAGACCCAGTACTTC.

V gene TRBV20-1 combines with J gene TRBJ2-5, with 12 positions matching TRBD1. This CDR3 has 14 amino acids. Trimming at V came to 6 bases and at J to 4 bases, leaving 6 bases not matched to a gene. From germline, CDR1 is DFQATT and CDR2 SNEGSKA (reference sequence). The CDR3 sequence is CSATGTGGPETQYF. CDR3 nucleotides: TGCAGTGCAACCGGGACAGGGGGCCCAGAGACCCAGTACTTC.

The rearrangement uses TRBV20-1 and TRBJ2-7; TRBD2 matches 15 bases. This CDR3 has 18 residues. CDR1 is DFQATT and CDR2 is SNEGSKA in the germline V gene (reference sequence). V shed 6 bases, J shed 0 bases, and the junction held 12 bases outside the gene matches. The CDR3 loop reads CSALRAGLAGGSSYEQYF. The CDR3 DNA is TGCAGTGCCCTAAGAGCGGGACTAGCGGGGGGCAGCTCCTACGAGCAGTACTTC.

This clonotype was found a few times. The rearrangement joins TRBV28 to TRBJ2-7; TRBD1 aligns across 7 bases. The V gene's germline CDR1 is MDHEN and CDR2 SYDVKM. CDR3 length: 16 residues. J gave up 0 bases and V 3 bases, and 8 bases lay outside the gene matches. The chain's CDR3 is CASSFLQTGHSYEQYF. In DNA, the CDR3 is TGTGCCAGCAGTTTTCTACAGACAGGGCACTCCTACGAGCAGTACTTC.

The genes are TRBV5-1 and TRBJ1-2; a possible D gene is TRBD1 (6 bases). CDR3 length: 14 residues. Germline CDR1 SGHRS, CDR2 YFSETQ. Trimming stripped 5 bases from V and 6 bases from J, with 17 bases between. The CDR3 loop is CASRTPGRDNGYTF. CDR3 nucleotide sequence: TGCGCCAGCAGGACCCCAGGGAGGGACAATGGCTACACCTTC.

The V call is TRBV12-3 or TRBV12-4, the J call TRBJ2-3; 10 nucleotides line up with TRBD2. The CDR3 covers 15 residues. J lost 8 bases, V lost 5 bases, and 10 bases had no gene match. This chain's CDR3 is CASSLPTSGFLTQYF. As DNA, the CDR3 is TGTGCCAGCAGTCTTCCGACTAGCGGGTTTCTTACGCAGTATTTT.

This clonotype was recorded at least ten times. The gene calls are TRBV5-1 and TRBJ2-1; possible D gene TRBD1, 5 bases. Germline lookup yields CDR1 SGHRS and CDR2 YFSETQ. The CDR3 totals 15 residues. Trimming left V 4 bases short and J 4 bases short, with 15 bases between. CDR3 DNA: TGCGCCAGCAGCATAGACAGTGATCTGTACAATGAGCAGTTCTTC. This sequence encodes CASSIDSDLYNEQFF. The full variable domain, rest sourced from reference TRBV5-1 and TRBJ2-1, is KAGVTQTPRYLIKTRGQQVTLSCSPISGHRSVSWYQQTPGQGLQFLFEYFSETQRNKGNFPGRFSGRQFSNSRSEMNVSTLELGDSALYLCASSIDSDLYNEQFFGPGTRLTVL.

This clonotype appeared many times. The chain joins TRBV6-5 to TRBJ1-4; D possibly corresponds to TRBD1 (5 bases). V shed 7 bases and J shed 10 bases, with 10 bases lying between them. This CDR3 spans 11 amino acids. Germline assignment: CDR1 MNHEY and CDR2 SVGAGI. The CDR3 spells CASTDGGKLFF. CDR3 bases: TGTGCCAGCACCGACGGGGGAAAACTGTTTTTT.

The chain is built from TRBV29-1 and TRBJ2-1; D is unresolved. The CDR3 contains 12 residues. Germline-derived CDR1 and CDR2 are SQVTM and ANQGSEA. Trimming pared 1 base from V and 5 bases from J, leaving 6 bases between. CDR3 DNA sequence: TGCAGCGTTGAAGGGTTCCACAATGAGCAGTTCTTC. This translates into CSVEGFHNEQFF.